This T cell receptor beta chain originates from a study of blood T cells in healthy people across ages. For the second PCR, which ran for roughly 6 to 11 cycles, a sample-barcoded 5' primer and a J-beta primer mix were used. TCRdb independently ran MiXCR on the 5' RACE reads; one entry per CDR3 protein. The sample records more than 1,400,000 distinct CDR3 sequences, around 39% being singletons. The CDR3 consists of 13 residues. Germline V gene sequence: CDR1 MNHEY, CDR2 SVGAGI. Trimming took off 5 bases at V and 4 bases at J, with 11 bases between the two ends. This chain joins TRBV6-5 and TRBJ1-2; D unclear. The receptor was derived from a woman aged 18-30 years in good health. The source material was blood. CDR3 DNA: TGTGCCAGCAGTGACTACAGTTTCTATGGCTACACCTTC. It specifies CASSDYSFYGYTF.